This TCR beta chain was captured in a study of blood T cell repertoires in COVID-19. Study-wide background: Researchers got acute and convalescent COVID-19 samples from the United States, Italy and Spain. The cDNA or gDNA used as material had been derived from T cells, B-cell-depleted T cells, or PBMCs.

CDR3 length: 17 amino acids. Trimming took off 0 bases at V and 0 bases at J, with 13 bases between the two ends. Per the germline V gene, CDR1 is SGDLS and CDR2 is YYNGEE. How the authors handled the data: Cell counts per sample came from amplifying reference gene primers. Libraries were prepared by immunoSEQ multiplex PCR; TCRdb keeps only in-frame clonotypes and omits some of them. V and J calls and clone size are those listed in that table; D and trimming were worked out from the DNA. The sample holds around 170,000 clones, 90% seen once. Material for sequencing was peripheral blood. V gene TRBV9 combines with J gene TRBJ1-3; D gene unclear. This sequence originates from a man aged 50 to 60 with acute or convalescent COVID-19. The DNA for the CDR3 is TGTGCCAGCAGCGTAGCTTCTGGCGGGAACTCTGGAAACACCATATATTTT. Protein: CASSVASGGNSGNTIYF.